Presented here are 28 T cell receptor beta chains from one specimen sequenced in a study of control samples from healthy donors and cancer patients. Method: immunoSEQ multiplex PCR; TCRdb's copy keeps in-frame clones and lacks some. This sample has approximately 49,000 clones, with 80% to 90% found just once. The sequencing input was PBMCs. These receptors originate from a woman aged 45 to 65 with lung cancer.

The rearrangement uses TRBV19 and TRBJ2-1; TRBD1 agrees at 7 bases. The CDR3 has 15 amino acids. V shed 4 bases, J shed 3 bases, and the junction held 6 bases outside the gene matches. The germline V gene has CDR1 LNHDA and CDR2 SQIVND (reference sequence). The CDR3 DNA sequence: TGTGCCAGTAGTAGGGACAGCCCTTACTACAATGAGCAGTTCTTC. It encodes CASSRDSPYYNEQFF.

The table lists this clone with a few counts. The sample holds other DNA sequences that translate to the same CDR3. The rearrangement joins TRBV11-2 to TRBJ1-1; a possible D gene is TRBD1 (5 bases). The CDR3 is 14 residues long. Germline V lookup: CDR1 SGHAT, CDR2 FQNNGV. Trimming shortened V by 1 base and J by 0 bases, and 6 bases separated the two germline ends. CDR3 nucleotides: TGTGCCAGCAGCTTAGCAGGGTTGAACACTGAAGCTTTCTTT. It specifies CASSLAGLNTEAFF.

This chain connects TRBV5-1 to TRBJ1-1; D may be TRBD1 (6 bases). The CDR3 runs 16 residues. V was shortened by 1 base and J by 7 bases, with 20 bases between the two germline ends. Germline values: CDR1 SGHRS, CDR2 YFSETQ. The CDR3 region has the DNA TGCGCCAGCAGCTTGACGGGGGCCCAGGTTGGAGGTGAAGCTTTCTTT. Protein product: CASSLTGAQVGGEAFF.

The chain couples TRBV6-5 to TRBJ2-7; D may be TRBD1 (5 bases). The CDR3 is 14 amino acids. Germline lookup yields CDR1 MNHEY and CDR2 SVGAGI. Deletions cut 2 bases from V and 2 bases from J, with 10 bases between. CDR3 coding DNA: TGTGCCAGCAGTTACGGGGCCTCACCCTACGAGCAGTACTTC. It yields the protein CASSYGASPYEQYF.

V gene TRBV5-1 combines with J gene TRBJ2-4; D call uncertain. Trimming took off 3 bases at V and 4 bases at J, with 11 bases between the two ends. The CDR3 runs 14 residues. Per germline, CDR1 SGHRS and CDR2 YFSETQ. The CDR3: CASSSGPEKNIQYF. CDR3 DNA sequence: TGCGCCAGCAGCTCCGGGCCAGAGAAAAACATTCAGTACTTC. The full variable domain, with the rest looked up from reference TRBV5-1 and TRBJ2-4, is KAGVTQTPRYLIKTRGQQVTLSCSPISGHRSVSWYQQTPGQGLQFLFEYFSETQRNKGNFPGRFSGRQFSNSRSEMNVSTLELGDSALYLCASSSGPEKNIQYFGAGTRLSVL.

This chain uses TRBV5-4 with TRBJ2-7; no clear D. V was shortened by 2 bases and J by 6 bases, with 12 bases between the two germline ends. This CDR3 is 13 amino acids long. CDR1 is SGHNT, CDR2 YYREEE, per germline (reference sequence). CDR3 coding DNA: TGTGCCAGCAGCTTTAGAGGCTACGGCGAGCAGTACTTC. Protein: CASSFRGYGEQYF. Using reference TRBV5-4 and TRBJ2-7 for the parts outside the CDR3, the full variable domain is ETGVTQSPTHLIKTRGQQVTLRCSSQSGHNTVSWYQQALGQGPQFIFQYYREEENGRGNFPPRFSGLQFPNYSSELNVNALELDDSALYLCASSFRGYGEQYFGPGTRLTVT.

DNA for the CDR3: TGTGCCAGCAGTTCTGGACAGGGGTTAAATGAGCAGTTCTTC. This encodes CASSSGQGLNEQFF. The V call is TRBV28, the J call TRBJ2-1; 9 positions match TRBD1. The CDR3 contains 14 residues. Germline CDR1 reads MDHEN; CDR2 reads SYDVKM. Trimming at V came to 4 bases and at J to 7 bases, leaving 5 bases not matched to a gene. The full variable domain, with the rest looked up from reference TRBV28 and TRBJ2-1, is DVKVTQSSRYLVKRTGEKVFLECVQDMDHENMFWYRQDPGLGLRLIYFSYDVKMKEKGDIPEGYSVSREKKERFSLILESASTNQTSMYLCASSSGQGLNEQFFGPGTRLTVL.

This CDR3 is CASSFVGGRSYTQYF. CDR3 sequence (DNA): TGCGCCAGCAGCTTCGTGGGCGGGCGCTCATATACGCAGTATTTT. The chain links TRBV5-1 to TRBJ2-3; D perhaps matches TRBD2 (5 bases). Germline loops: CDR1 SGHRS, CDR2 YFSETQ. V dropped 2 bases and J dropped 7 bases, with 17 bases sitting between them. The CDR3 consists of 15 residues.

The V and J genes are TRBV6-5 and TRBJ2-5, with D possibly TRBD2 on 7 matching bases. The CDR3 totals 14 residues. V was cut by 4 bases and J by 5 bases, with 14 bases left in between. Germline CDR1 and CDR2: MNHEY and SVGAGI. CDR3 bases: TGTGCCAGCAGTTCCAGGGGAGGGGTGGAGACCCAGTACTTC. This translates into CASSSRGGVETQYF.

Written as DNA, the CDR3 is TGTGCCAGCCAACAGGGACCTAATTCACCCCTCCACTTT. As protein: CASQQGPNSPLHF. This chain joins TRBV18 and TRBJ1-6; D possibly corresponds to TRBD1 (6 bases). Looked up from germline, CDR1 is KGHSH and CDR2 is LQKENI. The V end was cut by 8 bases, the J end by 6 bases, with 11 bases between. The CDR3 is made up of 13 amino acids.

The chain links TRBV6-5 to TRBJ2-1, with D unresolved. CDR3 length equals 14 residues. Germline V CDR1 and CDR2: MNHEY, SVGAGI. Trimming removed 4 bases from V and 4 bases from J, with 11 bases in between. In nucleotides, the CDR3 is TGTGCCAGCAGTTCCGACTTAGATTACAATGAGCAGTTCTTC. Amino acid sequence: CASSSDLDYNEQFF.

CDR3 sequence (DNA): TGTGCCACTTACCAGAACACTGAAGCTTTCTTT. Encoded protein: CATYQNTEAFF. The chain carries TRBV27 and TRBJ1-1; D uncertain. The germline CDR1 and CDR2 sequences are MNHEY and SMNVEV (reference sequence). The CDR3 sequence is 11 residues long. Trimming pared 10 bases from V and 1 base from J, leaving 7 bases between.

The CDR3 DNA follows: TGTGCCAGCAGCTTAGCCGCCAGGCCGCCTAACGATGAGCAGTTCTTC. This codes for CASSLAARPPNDEQFF. The rearrangement joins TRBV7-2 to TRBJ2-1, with no clear D. There are 16 residues in the CDR3. Germline V CDR1 and CDR2: SGHTA, FQGNSA. With 0 bases removed from V and 8 bases from J, the gap between germline ends came to 17 bases. The full variable domain, in which reference TRBV7-2 and TRBJ2-1 provide the parts outside the CDR3, is GAGVSQSPSNKVTEKGKDVELRCDPISGHTALYWYRQSLGQGLEFLIYFQGNSAPDKSGLPSDRFSAERTGGSVSTLTIQRTQQEDSAVYLCASSLAARPPNDEQFFGPGTRLTVL.

The chain employs TRBV5-1 and TRBJ1-1; 7 bases align to TRBD1. Trimming at V came to 2 bases and at J to 0 bases, leaving 13 bases not matched to a gene. Germline loops: CDR1 SGHRS, CDR2 YFSETQ. CDR3 size: 18 residues. In DNA form, the CDR3 reads TGCGCCAGCAGCTTTACAGGGGCGGGAGGTATCGTGAACACTGAAGCTTTCTTT. Protein product: CASSFTGAGGIVNTEAFF.

The rearrangement links TRBV29-1 to TRBJ1-4, with TRBD1 as a possible D gene (5 bases). Trimming removed 6 bases from V and 3 bases from J, with 11 bases in between. CDR3 length: 13 amino acids. Looked up from germline, CDR1 is SQVTM and CDR2 is ANQGSEA. CDR3 loop: CSVRTHPNEKLFF. In nucleotides, the CDR3 is TGCAGCGTGAGGACACACCCTAATGAAAAACTGTTTTTT. Combining the CDR3 with reference TRBV29-1 and TRBJ1-4 gives the whole variable domain SAVISQKPSRDICQRGTSLTIQCQVDSQVTMMFWYRQQPGQSLTLIATANQGSEATYESGFVIDKFPISRPNLTFSTLTVSNMSPEDSSIYLCSVRTHPNEKLFFGSGTQLSVL.

This clone was found a few times. V gene TRBV7-7 combines with J gene TRBJ2-1, with 8 bases identical to TRBD2. V lost 5 bases to trimming and J lost 7 bases; unmatched junction nucleotides: 10. Germline V lookup: CDR1 SSHAT, CDR2 FNYEAQ (reference sequence). This CDR3 comprises 15 residues. The CDR3 loop is CASSPNPSGLNEQFF. CDR3 in DNA: TGTGCCAGCAGCCCAAACCCTAGCGGGCTTAATGAGCAGTTCTTC.

The J gene is TRBJ2-1, the V gene TRBV4-1; maybe TRBD2 (7 bases). The CDR3 totals 14 residues. CDR1 is MGHRA, CDR2 YSYEKL, per germline. V was pared by 4 bases and J by 6 bases, with 13 bases between. This chain's CDR3 is CASSPHGGPNEQFF. The DNA for the CDR3 is TGCGCCAGCAGCCCACACGGGGGGCCCAATGAGCAGTTCTTC.

The V call is TRBV4-3, the J call TRBJ1-1; the D gene is possibly TRBD1 (5 bases). The V gene lost 0 bases and the J gene lost 0 bases, with 14 bases spanning the gap. The germline V gene encodes CDR1 LGHNA and CDR2 YSLEER. The CDR3 sequence is 17 residues long. In DNA form, the CDR3 reads TGCGCCAGCAGCCAAGATAGAGCAGGGATTATGAACACTGAAGCTTTCTTT. It encodes CASSQDRAGIMNTEAFF.

V gene TRBV11-3 combines with J gene TRBJ2-7; 7 bases are shared with TRBD1. V shed 5 bases and J 4 bases; nucleotides not matched to a gene: 8. CDR1 SGHNT and CDR2 YENEEA come from the germline V gene. This CDR3 has 14 residues. The CDR3 DNA follows: TGTGCCAGCAGCACCCGACAGGGTAGATACGAGCAGTACTTC. It translates to CASSTRQGRYEQYF.

A single count supports this clone. The rearrangement uses TRBV4-1 and TRBJ2-7; 8 bases agree with TRBD1. CDR1 is MGHRA and CDR2 is YSYEKL in the germline V gene. The ends lost 4 bases at V and 1 base at J; junction bases unmatched: 6. The CDR3 covers 15 residues. CDR3: CASSRGTGESYEQYF. The CDR3 DNA reads TGCGCCAGCAGCCGCGGGACAGGTGAATCCTACGAGCAGTACTTC.

This chain uses TRBV19 with TRBJ2-5, with unresolved D. The CDR3 is 13 amino acids. Germline V gene data show CDR1 as LNHDA and CDR2 as SQIVND (reference sequence). The germline V and J ends were trimmed by 6 bases and 3 bases, with 11 bases remaining between them. The CDR3 protein is CASSRLGKETQYF. The CDR3 DNA sequence: TGTGCCAGTAGCAGACTGGGGAAAGAGACCCAGTACTTC.

The chain carries TRBV7-2 and TRBJ1-6; no clear D gene. The CDR3 consists of 13 residues. Germline V CDR1 and CDR2: SGHTA, FQGNSA. Trimming pared 3 bases from V and 6 bases from J, leaving 6 bases between. The CDR3 DNA reads TGTGCCAGCAGCTTCAGGCTTAATTCACCCCTCCACTTT. Protein: CASSFRLNSPLHF.

Only a few counts were recorded for this clone. Additional DNA sequences in this sample encode the identical CDR3. The chain has TRBV2 and TRBJ1-1; TRBD1 is a possible D gene (5 bases). Germline CDR1 and CDR2: SNHLY and FYNNEI. This CDR3 is 13 amino acids long. Between the trimmed V and J ends, which lost 4 bases and 2 bases, there was a span of 8 bases. DNA for the CDR3: TGTGCCAGCAGTGTCCAGGGAAACACTGAAGCTTTCTTT. Translated: CASSVQGNTEAFF.

The chain has TRBV15 and TRBJ2-2; D not certain. The ends were cut back, 0 bases at V and 5 bases at J, with 4 bases in the middle. There are 13 residues in the CDR3. In germline, CDR1 is LNHNV, CDR2 YYDKDF (reference sequence). The CDR3 protein is CATSRDRTGELFF. The CDR3 DNA sequence: TGTGCCACCAGCAGAGATCGGACCGGGGAGCTGTTTTTT.

This chain joins TRBV7-2 and TRBJ1-4; TRBD1 is a possible D gene (6 bases). Trimming took 4 bases from V and 7 from J, leaving 16 bases between them. This CDR3 spans 15 amino acids. Germline loops: CDR1 SGHTA, CDR2 FQGNSA. The CDR3 sequence is CASSSMGARGEKLFF. For the CDR3, the DNA is TGTGCCAGCAGCTCGATGGGGGCTAGGGGTGAAAAACTGTTTTTT.

The chain joins TRBV30 to TRBJ2-1; D gene unclear. The V and J ends lost 4 bases and 5 bases respectively, with 6 bases between them. CDR1 and CDR2 from the germline V gene are GTSNPN and SVGIG (reference sequence). The CDR3 contains 11 residues. In nucleotides, the CDR3 is TGTGCCTGGACAGTGCACAATGAGCAGTTCTTC. Translating it yields CAWTVHNEQFF.

This sequence joins TRBV27 and TRBJ2-7; the D gene is possibly TRBD2 (7 bases). The CDR3 runs to 16 residues. V lost 3 bases to trimming and J lost 0 bases, with 15 bases between them. Germline V gene lookup returns CDR1 MNHEY and CDR2 SMNVEV (reference sequence). CDR3 in amino acids: CASSFRGGGVSYEQYF. The CDR3 DNA is TGTGCCAGCAGTTTCCGTGGCGGGGGCGTCTCCTACGAGCAGTACTTC.

The CDR3, as DNA: TGTGCCAGCACATTCCACAGGGGCTGGAACACTGAAGCTTTCTTT. Amino acid sequence: CASTFHRGWNTEAFF. V is TRBV28 and J is TRBJ1-1, with 7 bases identical to TRBD1. V lost 7 bases to trimming and J lost 1 base; unmatched junction nucleotides: 9. The CDR3 consists of 15 residues. CDR1 is MDHEN, CDR2 SYDVKM, per germline.